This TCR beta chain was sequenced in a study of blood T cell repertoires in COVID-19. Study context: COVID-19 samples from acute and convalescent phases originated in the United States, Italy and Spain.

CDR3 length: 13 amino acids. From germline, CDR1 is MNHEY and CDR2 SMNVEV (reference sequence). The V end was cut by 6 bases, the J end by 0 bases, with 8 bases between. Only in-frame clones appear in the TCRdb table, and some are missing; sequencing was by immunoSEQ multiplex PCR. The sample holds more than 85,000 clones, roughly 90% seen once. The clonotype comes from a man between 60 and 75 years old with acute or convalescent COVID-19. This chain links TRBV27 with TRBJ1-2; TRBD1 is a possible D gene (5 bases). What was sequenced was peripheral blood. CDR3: CASSPTANYGYTF. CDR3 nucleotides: TGTGCCAGCAGCCCGACAGCTAACTATGGCTACACCTTC.